Below are 10 T cell receptor beta chains sequenced from a single sample in a study of T cells after yellow fever vaccination. One entry per CDR3 protein, called by TCRdb with MiXCR from the 5' RACE reads. This table holds more than 350,000 distinct CDR3 sequences, around 10% found once. The sequencing here drew on PBMCs, taken on the day of the first yellow fever vaccination. Receptor source: a man between 18 and 35 years old who received the YFV17D yellow fever vaccine.

The chain joins TRBV7-2 to TRBJ2-3; D possibly uses TRBD1 or TRBD2 (6 bases each). The CDR3 is 14 residues long. V lost 3 bases to trimming and J lost 8 bases, with 15 bases between them. CDR1 is SGHTA, CDR2 FQGNSA, per germline. The CDR3, as DNA: TGTGCCAGCAGCTTTGGGGGGACAACGGGTACGCAGTATTTT. This codes for CASSFGGTTGTQYF.

This rearrangement joins TRBV10-2 to TRBJ1-1, with unresolved D. From germline, CDR1 is WSHSY and CDR2 SAAADI. This CDR3 has 13 residues. The ends were cut back, 9 bases at V and 4 bases at J, with 15 bases in the middle. The CDR3 nucleotides are TGCGCCAGTAGGGCCCTCGTTGGCACTGAAGCTTTCTTT. This codes for CASRALVGTEAFF.

The J gene is TRBJ2-1, the V gene TRBV12-3 or TRBV12-4; D is perhaps TRBD2 (6 bases). Trimming stripped 6 bases from V and 13 bases from J, with 16 bases between. CDR3 length: 12 residues. CDR3 residues: CASRSGTGIQFF. As DNA, the CDR3 is TGTGCCAGCAGGTCCGGGACTGGGATTCAGTTCTTC.

This clonotype was seen at least ten times. This chain connects TRBV18 to TRBJ2-3; no clear D. The CDR3 is 13 amino acids. Trimming took off 8 bases at V and 1 base at J, with 10 bases between the two ends. CDR1 and CDR2 (germline): KGHSH, LQKENI. CDR3 sequence: CASSPPGTDTQYF. DNA of the CDR3: TGTGCCAGCAGCCCTCCGGGCACAGATACGCAGTATTTT.

This clonotype was seen more than once but under ten times. This sequence joins TRBV11-2 and TRBJ1-1; TRBD1 matches 7 bases. The CDR3 runs to 16 residues. The junction had 11 bases not matched to a gene; V was cut back by 3 bases and J by 4 bases. Germline values: CDR1 SGHAT, CDR2 FQNNGV. In DNA form, the CDR3 reads TGTGCCAGCAGCTTGGGGAGAGGGGGCTCGGGCACTGAAGCTTTCTTT. Translated, it gives CASSLGRGGSGTEAFF. The whole variable domain, filled in from reference TRBV11-2 and TRBJ1-1, reads EAGVAQSPRYKIIEKRQSVAFWCNPISGHATLYWYQQILGQGPKLLIQFQNNGVVDDSQLPKDRFSAERLKGVDSTLKIQPAKLEDSAVYLCASSLGRGGSGTEAFFGQGTRLTVV.

The chain recombines TRBV2 with TRBJ1-1; D is perhaps TRBD1 (5 bases). This CDR3 comprises 14 residues. Trimming took 4 bases from V and 0 from J, leaving 9 bases between them. CDR1 and CDR2 from the germline V gene are SNHLY and FYNNEI. The CDR3 nucleotides read TGTGCCAGCAGTGCCCAGGACATGAACACTGAAGCTTTCTTT. This gives the protein CASSAQDMNTEAFF. Full variable domain (missing parts from reference TRBV2 and TRBJ1-1): EPEVTQTPSHQVTQMGQEVILRCVPISNHLYFYWYRQILGQKVEFLVSFYNNEISEKSEIFDDQFSVERPDGSNFTLKIRSTKLEDSAMYFCASSAQDMNTEAFFGQGTRLTVV.

The chain couples TRBV6-6 to TRBJ1-2, with TRBD1 as a possible D gene (5 bases). Germline V lookup: CDR1 MNHNY, CDR2 SVGAGI (reference sequence). V shed 5 bases and J shed 8 bases, with 12 bases lying between them. This CDR3 contains 12 residues. Written as DNA, the CDR3 is TGTGCCAGCAGTCAGACAGTCAGCGGCTACACCTTC. Residues: CASSQTVSGYTF.

V and J are TRBV5-5 and TRBJ1-1, with D perhaps TRBD1 (5 bases). The CDR3 has 14 residues. The germline V and J ends were trimmed by 1 base and 7 bases, with 14 bases remaining between them. Germline-derived CDR1 and CDR2 are SGHKS and YYEKEE (reference sequence). CDR3 sequence reads: CASSLLPTGDEAFF. As DNA, the CDR3 is TGTGCCAGCAGCTTGTTGCCAACAGGCGATGAAGCTTTCTTT.

This clonotype appeared many times. The chain couples TRBV7-2 to TRBJ2-2; TRBD1 aligns across 7 bases. The CDR3 totals 15 residues. Germline trimming cut 5 bases from V and 1 base from J; bases unmatched to any gene: 4. Per germline, CDR1 SGHTA and CDR2 FQGNSA. Here the CDR3 DNA reads TGTGCCAGCAGCCCTTGGACAGGGAACACCGGGGAGCTGTTTTTT. Protein product: CASSPWTGNTGELFF. Drawing the rest from reference TRBV7-2 and TRBJ2-2, the complete variable domain is GAGVSQSPSNKVTEKGKDVELRCDPISGHTALYWYRQSLGQGLEFLIYFQGNSAPDKSGLPSDRFSAERTGGSVSTLTIQRTQQEDSAVYLCASSPWTGNTGELFFGEGSRLTVL.

The chain has TRBV5-5 and TRBJ1-4; unclear D gene. Germline assignment: CDR1 SGHKS and CDR2 YYEKEE (reference sequence). This CDR3 has 13 residues. Trimming removed 4 bases at V and 6 bases at J, with 10 bases between. The CDR3 nucleotides are TGTGCCAGCAGCAAGAACAAGGATGAAAAACTGTTTTTT. Translating it yields CASSKNKDEKLFF.